Following are 28 T cell receptor beta chains from one sample sequenced in a study of blood T cells in healthy people across ages. A second about 7 to 11 cycle PCR used barcoded and J-beta primers. TCRdb reprocessed the 5' RACE reads with MiXCR, giving one entry per CDR3 protein. The sample shows almost 800,000 distinct CDR3 sequences, about three fifths of them seen only once. Input material: blood. The receptors derive from a man aged 25 to 45 in good health.

This chain connects TRBV6-2 or TRBV6-3 to TRBJ2-5; tentatively, D is TRBD2 (5 bases). Germline CDR1 reads MNHEY; CDR2 reads SVGEGT. The V gene lost 8 bases and the J gene lost 5 bases, with 18 bases spanning the gap. The CDR3 extends over 14 amino acids. The CDR3 bases are TGTGCCAGCGGTACTAGTGGGTTGATGGAGACCCAGTACTTC. Its protein product is CASGTSGLMETQYF.

The chain uses TRBV4-2 and TRBJ1-1; D call uncertain. V lost 3 bases and J lost 1, with 9 bases in between. This CDR3 region has 14 residues. CDR1 is LGHNA and CDR2 is YNFKEQ in the germline V gene. CDR3 coding DNA: TGTGCCAGCAGCCACGGCCCCCAGAACACTGAAGCTTTCTTT. Translated, it gives CASSHGPQNTEAFF.

This clonotype was found many times. This rearrangement joins TRBV29-1 to TRBJ1-4; weak D call: TRBD1 (5 bases). The germline CDR1 and CDR2 sequences are SQVTM and ANQGSEA. The CDR3 is 14 residues long. Trimming pared 5 bases from V and 0 bases from J, leaving 10 bases between. CDR3 sequence reads: CSVPDSATNEKLFF. In DNA, the CDR3 is TGCAGCGTTCCAGACAGTGCAACTAATGAAAAACTGTTTTTT. The complete variable domain, with remaining parts taken from reference TRBV29-1 and TRBJ1-4, reads SAVISQKPSRDICQRGTSLTIQCQVDSQVTMMFWYRQQPGQSLTLIATANQGSEATYESGFVIDKFPISRPNLTFSTLTVSNMSPEDSSIYLCSVPDSATNEKLFFGSGTQLSVL.

This clonotype was counted many times. The gene calls are TRBV7-2 and TRBJ2-1, with 8 bases aligning to TRBD2. Germline values: CDR1 SGHTA, CDR2 FQGNSA. The CDR3 covers 15 residues. The V gene end was trimmed by 7 bases and the J gene end by 3 bases; junction bases not matched to a gene: 8. The CDR3 DNA is TGTGCCAGCAAGACAGCCGGGACTAGCTACAATGAGCAGTTCTTC. As protein: CASKTAGTSYNEQFF. The whole variable domain, remainder taken from reference TRBV7-2 and TRBJ2-1, is GAGVSQSPSNKVTEKGKDVELRCDPISGHTALYWYRQSLGQGLEFLIYFQGNSAPDKSGLPSDRFSAERTGGSVSTLTIQRTQQEDSAVYLCASKTAGTSYNEQFFGPGTRLTVL.

V usage is TRBV18 and J usage is TRBJ2-5, with unresolved D. The J call is doubtful: the DNA matches TRBJ2-7 better. Germline CDR1 is KGHSH and CDR2 is LQKENI. This CDR3 comprises 14 residues. The DNA for the CDR3 is TGTGCCAGCTCACGTTTAGAGTCCCCCTACGAGCAGTACTTC. As protein: CASSRLESPYEQYF.

The chain carries TRBV30 and TRBJ2-3; D possibly corresponds to TRBD1 (5 bases). CDR3 length equals 13 residues. Trimming took 2 bases from V and 3 from J, leaving 9 bases between them. The germline CDR1 and CDR2 sequences are GTSNPN and SVGIG (reference sequence). This CDR3 is CAWSPRVTDTQYF. The CDR3 nucleotides are TGTGCCTGGAGTCCCAGGGTGACAGATACGCAGTATTTT.

The rearrangement uses TRBV5-1 and TRBJ2-7; weak D call: TRBD2 (5 bases). The V end lost 1 base, the J end lost 7 bases, and 24 bases lay between the germline ends. This CDR3 has 17 residues. Germline V lookup: CDR1 SGHRS, CDR2 YFSETQ. CDR3 nucleotide sequence: TGCGCCAGCAGCTTGATTCCGGGAACCTCAGCGGTAAGGGAGCAGTACTTC. Its protein is CASSLIPGTSAVREQYF.

This clonotype was counted only a few times. CDR3 in DNA: TGTGCCAGCAGTAGGGGACTGGATTACAATGAGCAGTTCTTC. Its protein product is CASSRGLDYNEQFF. This chain links TRBV12-3 or TRBV12-4 with TRBJ2-1; TRBD2 might be the D (6 bases). CDR3 length equals 14 residues. Trimming removed 5 bases at V and 4 bases at J, with 12 bases between.

The chain employs TRBV6-6 and TRBJ2-1, with 8 bases lining up with TRBD2. Germline V gene sequence: CDR1 MNHNY, CDR2 SVGAGI (reference sequence). Trimming took 5 bases from V and 8 from J; bases not matched to a gene: 5. The CDR3 has 13 amino acids. The CDR3 region is CASSGGLAHEQFF. The CDR3 DNA follows: TGTGCCAGCAGTGGAGGACTAGCCCATGAGCAGTTCTTC.

The V call is TRBV5-1, the J call TRBJ2-3, with 8 bases aligning to TRBD1. After removal of 4 bases from V and 8 bases from J, the junction contained 6 bases not matched to a gene. This CDR3 contains 13 residues. Germline V gene sequence: CDR1 SGHRS, CDR2 YFSETQ. The CDR3 reads CASSGQGSSTQYF. The CDR3 DNA sequence: TGCGCCAGCAGCGGACAGGGAAGCTCTACGCAGTATTTT. The variable domain in full, completed from reference TRBV5-1 and TRBJ2-3, reads KAGVTQTPRYLIKTRGQQVTLSCSPISGHRSVSWYQQTPGQGLQFLFEYFSETQRNKGNFPGRFSGRQFSNSRSEMNVSTLELGDSALYLCASSGQGSSTQYFGPGTRLTVL.

This clonotype was found a few times. The rearrangement uses TRBV20-1 and TRBJ2-5; perhaps TRBD2 as D (5 bases). Germline values: CDR1 DFQATT, CDR2 SNEGSKA (reference sequence). The CDR3 has 12 residues. V dropped 6 bases and J dropped 2 bases, with 10 bases sitting between them. The CDR3 here is CSAAGLQETQYF. CDR3 nucleotide sequence: TGCAGTGCGGCAGGACTTCAAGAGACCCAGTACTTC.

J is TRBJ1-5 and V is TRBV6-2 or TRBV6-3, with D perhaps TRBD1 (5 bases). V was shortened by 6 bases and J by 4 bases, with 13 bases between the two germline ends. CDR1 and CDR2 (germline): MNHEY, SVGEGT. The length of the CDR3 is 14 residues. The CDR3 region is CASSSHRRNQPQHF. DNA for the CDR3: TGTGCCAGCAGCTCTCACAGGAGGAATCAGCCCCAGCATTTT.

This clonotype was seen ten or more times. The CDR3 DNA follows: TGTGCCAGCAGCGTCGGGACAGGGGGGAACTATGGCTACACCTTC. This sequence encodes CASSVGTGGNYGYTF. The chain uses TRBV13 and TRBJ1-2; 11 bases match TRBD1. The CDR3 sequence is 15 residues long. Losses at the gene ends were 5 bases for V and 2 bases for J; bases not matched to a gene: 4. Germline-derived CDR1 and CDR2 are PRHDT and FYEKMQ (reference sequence). Filled out from reference TRBV13 and TRBJ1-2, the complete variable domain reads AAGVIQSPRHLIKEKRETATLKCYPIPRHDTVYWYQQGPGQDPQFLISFYEKMQSDKGSIPDRFSAQQFSDYHSELNMSSLELGDSALYFCASSVGTGGNYGYTFGSGTRLTVV.

This sequence joins TRBV3-1 and TRBJ2-3; D not resolved. Germline CDR1 LGHDT, CDR2 YNNKEL (reference sequence). This CDR3 comprises 15 residues. V lost 6 bases to trimming and J lost 5 bases, with 18 bases between them. This chain's CDR3 is CASSPITTTLDTQYF. In DNA form, the CDR3 reads TGTGCCAGCAGTCCTATAACTACTACCCTAGATACGCAGTATTTT.

The rearrangement links TRBV4-1 to TRBJ1-2; 7 nucleotides match TRBD1. V lost 4 bases and J lost 4; bases outside the gene matches: 12. Germline V gene sequence: CDR1 MGHRA, CDR2 YSYEKL. The CDR3 consists of 16 residues. The CDR3 bases are TGCGCCAGCAGCCCACGGGTACAGGGGAGCGCCTATGGCTACACCTTC. Protein product: CASSPRVQGSAYGYTF.

This clonotype was found once. The V gene is TRBV2, the J gene TRBJ2-5; D is ambiguous. Trimming shortened V by 7 bases and J by 5 bases, and 14 bases separated the two germline ends. CDR3 size: 13 residues. From germline, CDR1 is SNHLY and CDR2 FYNNEI. The CDR3 here is CASNLVLSETQYF. Here the CDR3 DNA reads TGTGCCAGCAACCTAGTGTTGTCGGAGACCCAGTACTTC.

This chain uses TRBV7-9 with TRBJ1-1; 9 nucleotides align to TRBD1. Germline V CDR1 and CDR2: SEHNR, FQNEAQ (reference sequence). With 7 bases clipped from V and 1 base from J, the junction kept 13 bases outside the gene matches. This CDR3 has 17 residues. CDR3 nucleotide sequence: TGTGCCAGCAACTGGGGACAGGGAAGTGCGGCGAACACTGAAGCTTTCTTT. This encodes CASNWGQGSAANTEAFF.

This clonotype was seen a handful of times. The genes are TRBV12-3 or TRBV12-4 and TRBJ2-6; no clear D gene. Trimming took off 4 bases at V and 0 bases at J, with 16 bases between the two ends. CDR3 size: 18 residues. Here the CDR3 reads CASSSNLGSYSGANVLTF. For the CDR3, the DNA is TGTGCCAGCAGTTCTAATCTGGGATCGTACTCTGGGGCCAACGTCCTGACTTTC.

The chain links TRBV20-1 to TRBJ2-1, with D uncertain. Germline V gives CDR1 DFQATT, CDR2 SNEGSKA (reference sequence). The CDR3 is 15 residues long. The V gene lost 6 bases and the J gene lost 7 bases, with 22 bases spanning the gap. The CDR3 protein is CSAPDGRGSGNEQFF. For the CDR3, the DNA is TGCAGTGCCCCCGACGGACGTGGTAGTGGGAATGAGCAGTTCTTC.

The chain uses TRBV7-9 and TRBJ1-1, with D possibly matching TRBD1 (6 bases). In germline, CDR1 is SEHNR, CDR2 FQNEAQ (reference sequence). This CDR3 comprises 14 residues. V was shortened by 5 bases and J by 6 bases, with 16 bases between the two germline ends. The CDR3: CASSAKQGNAEAFF. The CDR3 DNA reads as TGTGCCAGCAGCGCCAAACAGGGAAACGCTGAAGCTTTCTTT.

The V call is TRBV6-1, the J call TRBJ1-2; D perhaps matches TRBD1 (5 bases). The V end was cut by 4 bases, the J end by 3 bases, with 9 bases between. Germline V gene lookup returns CDR1 MNHNS and CDR2 SASEGT. The CDR3 is made up of 13 amino acids. CDR3 protein: CASSGGSYYGYTF. In nucleotides, the CDR3 is TGTGCCAGCAGTGGGGGCAGCTACTATGGCTACACCTTC.

The V call is TRBV20-1, the J call TRBJ2-5; the match to TRBD2 covers 8 bases. V was pared by 2 bases and J by 2 bases, with 4 bases of the junction left unmatched. The V gene's germline CDR1 is DFQATT and CDR2 SNEGSKA (reference sequence). This CDR3 is built from 14 residues. The CDR3 nucleotides read TGCAGTGCTAGACAAGCGGGAGTACAAGAGACCCAGTACTTC. Its protein is CSARQAGVQETQYF.

The V and J genes are TRBV7-2 and TRBJ1-4; 8 positions agree with TRBD1. Trimming at V came to 5 bases and at J to 3 bases, leaving 5 bases not matched to a gene. CDR3 size: 15 residues. The germline CDR1 and CDR2 sequences are SGHTA and FQGNSA. The CDR3 DNA follows: TGTGCCAGCAGCGCTCCGGGACAGGCTAATGAAAAACTGTTTTTT. Translating gives CASSAPGQANEKLFF.

The V call is TRBV5-1, the J call TRBJ1-2, with D possibly TRBD1 on 6 matching bases. CDR1 is SGHRS and CDR2 is YFSETQ in the germline V gene. Trimming left V 3 bases short and J 8 bases short, with 20 bases between. CDR3 length equals 15 residues. CDR3 nucleotide sequence: TGCGCCAGCAGCTCGGATGGACAGCCCTCTGCGGGCTACACCTTC. This gives the protein CASSSDGQPSAGYTF.

This clonotype was counted a single time. This sequence joins TRBV3-1 and TRBJ1-1; 7 positions agree with TRBD1. The CDR3 contains 16 residues. J gave up 1 base and V 3 bases, and 8 bases lay outside the gene matches. Germline V CDR1 and CDR2: LGHDT, YNNKEL (reference sequence). CDR3 region: CASSQGPSGGNTEAFF. The CDR3 DNA sequence: TGTGCCAGCAGCCAGGGGCCCTCAGGGGGGAACACTGAAGCTTTCTTT.

The chain recombines TRBV14 with TRBJ2-3; a possible D gene is TRBD1 (5 bases). The V and J ends lost 4 bases and 5 bases respectively, with 10 bases between them. CDR1 SGHDN and CDR2 FVKESK come from the germline V gene. The CDR3 contains 13 residues. The CDR3 reads CASSRTTRDTQYF. The DNA of the CDR3 is TGTGCCAGCAGCCGGACAACCCGAGATACGCAGTATTTT.

This rearrangement joins TRBV6-5 to TRBJ1-5; D gene uncertain. The germline V and J ends were trimmed by 1 base and 7 bases, with 8 bases remaining between them. Germline values: CDR1 MNHEY, CDR2 SVGAGI. The CDR3 has 13 residues. The DNA of the CDR3 is TGTGCCAGCAGTTACTTCAAGGGACAGCCCCAGCATTTT. Protein sequence: CASSYFKGQPQHF.

The V gene is TRBV6-2 or TRBV6-3, the J gene TRBJ1-2; tentative D call: TRBD1 (5 bases). Germline V gene lookup returns CDR1 MNHEY and CDR2 SVGEGT. Trimming stripped 3 bases from V and 5 bases from J, with 16 bases between. This CDR3 has 15 amino acids. The CDR3 nucleotides are TGTGCCAGCAGTTATTATGGGGACCAGCGTTATGGCTACACCTTC. Protein sequence: CASSYYGDQRYGYTF.